This T cell receptor (beta chain) is drawn from a study of shared clonotypes between healthy human individuals. The assay was immunoSEQ multiplex PCR, and TCRdb's table has in-frame clones only and misses some. The sample holds approximately 1,500,000 clones; 95% to 99% are singletons and the top ten take 0.4% to 0.45%. The CDR3 spans 13 residues. The germline V and J ends were trimmed by 6 bases and 5 bases, with 13 bases remaining between them. Germline loops: CDR1 KGHSH, CDR2 LQKENI. This clonotype was sampled from a man in his thirties or forties in good health. This rearrangement joins TRBV18 to TRBJ1-2; D might be TRBD1 (6 bases). Material for sequencing was naive CD4+ T cells sorted from blood. The subset was: CD45RA+ positively selected. The CDR3 bases are TGTGCCAGCTCCCGCAGGGGAGGGTATGGCTACACCTTC. It is translated as CASSRRGGYGYTF. The complete variable domain, with remaining parts taken from reference TRBV18 and TRBJ1-2, reads NAGVMQNPRHLVRRRGQEARLRCSPMKGHSHVYWYRQLPEEGLKFMVYLQKENIIDESGMPKERFSAEFPKEGPSILRIQQVVRGDSAAYFCASSRRGGYGYTFGSGTRLTVV.